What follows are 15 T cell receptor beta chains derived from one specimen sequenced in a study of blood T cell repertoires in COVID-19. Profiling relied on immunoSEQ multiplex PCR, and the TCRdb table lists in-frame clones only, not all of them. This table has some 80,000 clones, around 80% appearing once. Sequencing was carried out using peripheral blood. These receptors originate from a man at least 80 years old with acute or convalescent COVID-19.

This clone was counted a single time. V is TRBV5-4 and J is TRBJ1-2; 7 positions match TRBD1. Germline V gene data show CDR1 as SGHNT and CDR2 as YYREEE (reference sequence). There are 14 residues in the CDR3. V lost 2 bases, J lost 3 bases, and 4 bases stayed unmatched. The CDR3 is CASSLPGQYYGYTF. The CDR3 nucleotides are TGTGCCAGCAGCTTACCGGGACAGTACTATGGCTACACCTTC.

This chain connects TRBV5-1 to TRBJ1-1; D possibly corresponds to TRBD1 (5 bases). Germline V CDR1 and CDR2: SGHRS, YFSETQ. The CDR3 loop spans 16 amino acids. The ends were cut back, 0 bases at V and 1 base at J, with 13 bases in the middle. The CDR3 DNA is TGCGCCAGCAGCTTGGAGTTTGCGGGGACGAACACTGAAGCTTTCTTT. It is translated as CASSLEFAGTNTEAFF.

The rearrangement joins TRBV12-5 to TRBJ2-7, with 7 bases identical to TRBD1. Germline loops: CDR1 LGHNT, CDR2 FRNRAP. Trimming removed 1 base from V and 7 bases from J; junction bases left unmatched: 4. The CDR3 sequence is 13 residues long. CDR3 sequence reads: CASGLEGAREQYF. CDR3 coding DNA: TGTGCTAGTGGTTTGGAGGGGGCGCGGGAGCAGTACTTC.

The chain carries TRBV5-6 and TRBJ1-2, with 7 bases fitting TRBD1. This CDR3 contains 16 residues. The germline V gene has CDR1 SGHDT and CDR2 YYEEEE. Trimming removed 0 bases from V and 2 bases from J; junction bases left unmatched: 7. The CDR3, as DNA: TGTGCCAGCAGCTTGGCCGGGACAGCTGGAAACTATGGCTACACCTTC. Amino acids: CASSLAGTAGNYGYTF. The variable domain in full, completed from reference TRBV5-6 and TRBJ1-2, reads DAGVTQSPTHLIKTRGQQVTLRCSPKSGHDTVSWYQQALGQGPQFIFQYYEEEERQRGNFPDRFSGHQFPNYSSELNVNALLLGDSALYLCASSLAGTAGNYGYTFGSGTRLTVV.

The CDR3 spells CASSRDTYNYGYTF. DNA of the CDR3: TGCGCCAGCAGCCGGGACACCTATAACTATGGCTACACCTTC. V usage is TRBV4-1 and J usage is TRBJ1-2; possible D gene TRBD1, 6 bases. This CDR3 has 14 amino acids. V shed 4 bases and J shed 1 base, with 10 bases lying between them. Per germline, CDR1 MGHRA and CDR2 YSYEKL.

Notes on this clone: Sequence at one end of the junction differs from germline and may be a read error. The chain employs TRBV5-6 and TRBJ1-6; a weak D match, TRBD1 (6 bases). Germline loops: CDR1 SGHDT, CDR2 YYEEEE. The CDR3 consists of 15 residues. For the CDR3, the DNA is TGTGCCAGCAGCCACGGACAGACCTACAATTCACCCCTCCACTTT. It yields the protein CASSHGQTYNSPLHF.

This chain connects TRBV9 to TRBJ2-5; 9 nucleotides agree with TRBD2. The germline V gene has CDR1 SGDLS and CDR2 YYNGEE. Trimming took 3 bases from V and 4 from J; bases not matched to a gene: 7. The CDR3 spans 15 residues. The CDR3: CASSALWGLAETQYF. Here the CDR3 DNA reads TGTGCCAGCAGCGCGCTCTGGGGACTAGCAGAGACCCAGTACTTC.

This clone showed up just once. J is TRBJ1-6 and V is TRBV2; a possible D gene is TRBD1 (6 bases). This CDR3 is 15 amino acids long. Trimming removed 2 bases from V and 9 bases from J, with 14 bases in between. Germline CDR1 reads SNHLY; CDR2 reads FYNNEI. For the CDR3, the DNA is TGTGCCAGCAGTGAACTTACAGGGTTGGGTTCACCCCTCCACTTT. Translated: CASSELTGLGSPLHF.

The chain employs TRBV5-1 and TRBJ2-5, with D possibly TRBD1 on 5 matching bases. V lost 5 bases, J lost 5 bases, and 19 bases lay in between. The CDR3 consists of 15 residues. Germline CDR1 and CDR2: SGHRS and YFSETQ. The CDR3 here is CASSHLGAWGETQYF. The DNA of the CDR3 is TGCGCCAGCAGTCATTTAGGGGCTTGGGGTGAGACCCAGTACTTC.

The CDR3 spells CASNTDNYGYTF. The CDR3 nucleotides read TGTGCCAGCAATACAGATAACTATGGCTACACCTTC. V usage is TRBV6-4 and J usage is TRBJ1-2, with D unresolved. CDR1 and CDR2 (germline): MRHNA, SNTAGT. The CDR3 is made up of 12 amino acids. Trimming stripped 7 bases from V and 1 base from J, with 7 bases between.

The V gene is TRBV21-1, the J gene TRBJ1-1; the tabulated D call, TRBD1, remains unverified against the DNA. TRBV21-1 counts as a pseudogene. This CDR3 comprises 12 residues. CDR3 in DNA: TGTGCCAGGACAGGGCAGGACACTGAAGCTTTCTTT. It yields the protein CARTGQDTEAFF.

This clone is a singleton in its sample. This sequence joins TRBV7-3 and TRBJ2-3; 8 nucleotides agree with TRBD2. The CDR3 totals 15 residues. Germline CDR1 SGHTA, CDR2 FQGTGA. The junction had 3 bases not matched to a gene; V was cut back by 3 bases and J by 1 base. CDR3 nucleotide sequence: TGTGCCAGCAGCTTCACTAGCGGCCGCACAGATACGCAGTATTTT. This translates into CASSFTSGRTDTQYF.

The CDR3 DNA is TGTGCCTCGCATCAGGGGTTCTATGGCTACACCTTC. Its protein is CASHQGFYGYTF. V is TRBV10-3 and J is TRBJ1-2; maybe TRBD1 (6 bases). Germline V gene lookup returns CDR1 ENHRY and CDR2 SYGVKD. CDR3 length equals 12 residues. Trimming took 11 bases from V and 4 from J, leaving 14 bases between them.

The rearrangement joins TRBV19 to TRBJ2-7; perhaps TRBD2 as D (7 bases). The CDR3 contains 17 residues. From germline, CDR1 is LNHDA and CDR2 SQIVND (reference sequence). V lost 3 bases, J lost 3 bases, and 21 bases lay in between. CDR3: CASSISSHREGYYEQYF. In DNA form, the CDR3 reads TGTGCCAGTAGTATCTCGTCCCACAGGGAGGGTTACTACGAGCAGTACTTC.

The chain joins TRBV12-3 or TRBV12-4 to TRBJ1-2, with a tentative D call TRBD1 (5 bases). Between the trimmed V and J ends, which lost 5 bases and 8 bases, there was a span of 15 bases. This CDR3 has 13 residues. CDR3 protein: CASSHRRLGGYTF. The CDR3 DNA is TGTGCCAGCAGTCACAGGCGGTTGGGGGGCTACACCTTC.